The rows below give T cell receptor beta chains drawn from one sample of a study of cytomegalovirus exposure and HLA in healthy donors. Using immunoSEQ multiplex PCR, the repertoire was profiled, and TCRdb retains in-frame clones only, with some absent. The data show 330,000 or so clones, with 70% to 90% seen just once and 0.7% to 0.85% held by the top ten. The sample comprised PBMCs. The receptor set was obtained from a woman aged 18-30 years in good health and CMV-seronegative. Each CDR3 is given with its conserved first and last residue. D genes are given only for firm matches. Some rows mark clone size as missing; the rest say once, few, many or name a class of expanded clone.

v_call	d_call	clone_size	j_call	cdr3_nt	cdr3_aa
TRBV15	NA	NA	TRBJ2-7	TGTGCCACCAGCAGAGATTTAACAGGGAACTACGAGCAGTACTTC	CATSRDLTGNYEQYF
TRBV2	NA	NA	TRBJ1-4	TGTGCCAGCAGTGAAAGAGGAGTTAATGAAAAACTGTTTTTT	CASSERGVNEKLFF
TRBV27	NA	NA	TRBJ1-5	TGTGCCAGCAGTGTCCGAGGTCAGGGAAATCAGCCCCAGCATTTT	CASSVRGQGNQPQHF
TRBV30	NA	NA	TRBJ2-7	TGTGCCTGGACCACCCCTGGAGGGAACTTC	CAWTTPGGNF
TRBV6-5	TRBD1	NA	TRBJ2-1	TGTGCCAGCAGTTATTGGACAGGACAGTACAATGAGCAGTTCTTC	CASSYWTGQYNEQFF
TRBV19	TRBD2	NA	TRBJ2-7	TGTGCCAGTAGTAGGGGGAGGGCCCCCTACGAGCAGTACTTC	CASSRGRAPYEQYF
TRBV6-6	NA	NA	TRBJ1-1	TGTGCCAGCAGCTCAATTCGGGGTGTGAACACTGAAGCTTTCTTT	CASSSIRGVNTEAFF
TRBV28	TRBD1	NA	TRBJ1-1	TGTGCCAGCAGTACATCCGGACAGGGCGGCACTGAAGCTTTCTTT	CASSTSGQGGTEAFF
TRBV7-3	TRBD2	once	TRBJ2-5	TGTGCCAGCAGCGAGACTAGCGCGGAGACCCAGTACTTC	CASSETSAETQYF
TRBV4-3	NA	NA	TRBJ2-5	TGCGCCAGCAGCCAAGCAGGGTTAGAGACCCAGTACTTC	CASSQAGLETQYF
TRBV6-5	NA	NA	TRBJ2-5	TGTGCCAGCAGCTCGAGGGTCCAAGAGACCCAGTACTTC	CASSSRVQETQYF
TRBV7-9	NA	NA	TRBJ2-7	TGTGCCAGCAGTCCTCTCCAGGAGCAGTACTTC	CASSPLQEQYF
TRBV20-1	NA	NA	TRBJ2-5	TGCAGTGCTAGCTGGCGGGAGACCCAGTACTTC	CSASWRETQYF
TRBV9	TRBD1	NA	TRBJ2-1	TGTGCCAGCAGCGCAAACAGGGGCTCCAATGAGCAGTTCTTC	CASSANRGSNEQFF
TRBV27	TRBD2	once	TRBJ2-5	TGTGCCAGCAGTTTGGCGCGGGAGGGCCTGGGAGAGACCCAGTACTTC	CASSLAREGLGETQYF
TRBV15	NA	NA	TRBJ2-3	TGTGCCACCAGCAGAGGACTAGATTCAGATACGCAGTATTTT	CATSRGLDSDTQYF
TRBV7-3	NA	NA	TRBJ2-3	TGTGCCAGCAGCTTAGGGGCAGGCAAAGATACGCAGTATTTT	CASSLGAGKDTQYF
TRBV9	NA	few	TRBJ1-5	TGTGCCAGCAGCGTACAGGGGAATCAGCCCCAGCATTTT	CASSVQGNQPQHF
TRBV27	TRBD1	NA	TRBJ2-7	TGTGCCAGCAGTTTGACGGGACAGGGAGGGGAAGAGCAGTACTTC	CASSLTGQGGEEQYF
TRBV4-3	NA	NA	TRBJ2-2	TGCGCCAGCAGCCAATCTAGTGGCACCGGGGAGCTGTTTTTT	CASSQSSGTGELFF
TRBV28	NA	NA	TRBJ2-7	TGTGCCAGCAGTTTAAGACTAGTACGGTACGAGCAGTACTTC	CASSLRLVRYEQYF
TRBV11-2	NA	NA	TRBJ2-7	TGTGCCAGCAGCTCCGTGAGGGACACCAAGAGCTCCTACGAGCAGTACTTC	CASSSVRDTKSSYEQYF